This TCR beta chain was recovered during a study of T-cell reconstitution after alpha-beta-depleted transplantation in children. Germline-derived CDR1 and CDR2 are SGHRS and YFSETQ. Trimming took 4 bases from V and 10 from J, leaving 14 bases between them. The CDR3 is 12 residues long. Unique molecular identifiers were incorporated into the prepared TCRbeta library. MiXCR was run by TCRdb on the PCR reads, yielding one entry per CDR3 protein. The sample yields about 980,000 distinct CDR3 sequences, about 29% seen once. The TCR sequence derives from a boy less than two years old who had a stem cell transplant for SCID, so the T cells may come from the graft donor. Material: PBMCs, mostly from graft donor cells, obtained 360 days after TCRalphabeta/CD19-depleted stem cell transplant. The chain has TRBV5-1 and TRBJ1-2; the D gene is possibly TRBD1 (5 bases). The CDR3: CASSPGARDYTF. Here the CDR3 DNA reads TGCGCCAGCAGCCCTGGGGCCCGGGACTACACCTTC.